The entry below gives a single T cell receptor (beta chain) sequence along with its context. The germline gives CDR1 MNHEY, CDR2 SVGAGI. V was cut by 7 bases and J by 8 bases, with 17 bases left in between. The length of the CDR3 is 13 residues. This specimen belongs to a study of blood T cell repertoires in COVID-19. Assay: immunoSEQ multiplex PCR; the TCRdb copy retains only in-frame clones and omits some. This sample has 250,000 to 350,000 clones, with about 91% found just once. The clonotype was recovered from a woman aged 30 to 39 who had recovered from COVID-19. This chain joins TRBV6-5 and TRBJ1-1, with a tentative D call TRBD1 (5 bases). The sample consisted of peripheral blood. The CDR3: CASTISVGPEAFF. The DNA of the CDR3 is TGTGCCAGCACGATTAGTGTGGGGCCAGAAGCTTTCTTT.